What follows is one T cell receptor (beta chain) and its context. Its antigen is currently unknown. The V gene lost 8 bases and the J gene lost 2 bases, with 11 bases spanning the gap. The CDR3 has 13 amino acids. Per germline, CDR1 SGHVS and CDR2 FNYEAQ. The sample belongs to a study of cytomegalovirus exposure and HLA in healthy donors. Notes on the study in general: Some segments of the V type, notably TRBV6-2 and TRBV6-3, were excluded as indistinguishable. One later analysis reportedly identified an Asian-associated ancestry cluster that showed fewer N-insertions than the roughly 640-donor mean. Sequencing had likely introduced a cluster of highly shared sequence variants as an artifact.

The primer mix had 60 Vbeta and 13 Jbeta primers. Data came from immunoSEQ multiplex PCR; TCRdb stores just in-frame clones and leaves some out. The table lists around 110,000 clones, around 10% of them singletons. V and J are TRBV7-6 and TRBJ2-3; D is undetermined. The specimen sequenced was PBMCs. The source of this sequence is a man aged 30 to 39 in good health and CMV-seronegative. CDR3 sequence reads: CASSYLNTDTQYF. Here the CDR3 DNA reads TGTGCCAGCTCCTATCTTAACACAGATACGCAGTATTTT.